This T cell receptor beta chain was sequenced during a study of beta chain features in type 1 diabetes. The investigators reverse transcribed all of the isolated RNA, so they sequenced expressed TCRB transcripts. Here immunoSEQ multiplex PCR was the method, and the copy in TCRdb shows in-frame clones only, minus some. Of 240,000 or so clones listed, about 25% were seen once; the top ten hold 3.5% to 4.5%. This CDR3 is built from 10 residues. The V gene's germline CDR1 is GTSNPN and CDR2 SVGIG (reference sequence). V lost 5 bases, J lost 11 bases, and 12 bases lay in between. The clonotype originates from a man aged 25 to 40 in good health. Sequencing used central memory CD4+ T cells from blood. This chain links TRBV30 with TRBJ1-1, with D hard to call. CDR3 nucleotide sequence: TGTGCCTGGGGAGAGGGATTCGCTTTCTTT. Residues: CAWGEGFAFF. The full variable domain, its missing parts supplied by reference TRBV30 and TRBJ1-1, is SQTIHQWPATLVQPVGSPLSLECTVEGTSNPNLYWYRQAAGRGLQLLFYSVGIGQISSEVPQNLSASRPQDRQFILSSKKLLLSDSGFYLCAWGEGFAFFGQGTRLTVV.